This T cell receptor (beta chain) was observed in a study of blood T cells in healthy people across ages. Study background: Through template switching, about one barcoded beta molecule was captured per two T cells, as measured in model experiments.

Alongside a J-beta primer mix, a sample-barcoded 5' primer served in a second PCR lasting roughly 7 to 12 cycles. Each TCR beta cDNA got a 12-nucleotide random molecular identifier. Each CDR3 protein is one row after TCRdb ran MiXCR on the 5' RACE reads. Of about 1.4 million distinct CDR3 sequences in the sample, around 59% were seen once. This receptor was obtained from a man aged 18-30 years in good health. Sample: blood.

This CDR3 is CASSPLGGAVGSPLHF. The CDR3 DNA reads as TGTGCCAGCAGCCCCCTCGGTGGGGCGGTAGGCTCACCCCTCCACTTT. The genes are TRBV14 and TRBJ1-6, with TRBD1 as a possible D gene (5 bases). The CDR3 has 16 amino acids. Germline values: CDR1 SGHDN, CDR2 FVKESK. Trimming pared 4 bases from V and 10 bases from J, leaving 20 bases between.